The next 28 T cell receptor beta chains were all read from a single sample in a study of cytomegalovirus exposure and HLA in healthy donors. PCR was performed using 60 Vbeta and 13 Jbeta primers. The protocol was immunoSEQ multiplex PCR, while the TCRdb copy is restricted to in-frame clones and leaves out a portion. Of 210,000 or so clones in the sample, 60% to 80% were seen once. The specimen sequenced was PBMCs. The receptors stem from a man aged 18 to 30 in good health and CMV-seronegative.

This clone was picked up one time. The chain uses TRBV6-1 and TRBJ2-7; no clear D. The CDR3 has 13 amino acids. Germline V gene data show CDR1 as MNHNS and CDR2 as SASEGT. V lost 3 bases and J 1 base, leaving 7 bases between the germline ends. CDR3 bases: TGTGCCAGCAGTGAGTACTCTTCCTACGAGCAGTACTTC. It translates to CASSEYSSYEQYF.

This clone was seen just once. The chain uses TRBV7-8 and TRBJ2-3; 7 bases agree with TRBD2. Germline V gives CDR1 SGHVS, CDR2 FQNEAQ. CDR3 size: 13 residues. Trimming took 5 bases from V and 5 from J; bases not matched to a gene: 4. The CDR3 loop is CASSPSSGDTQYF. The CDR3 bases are TGTGCCAGCAGCCCATCTAGCGGAGATACGCAGTATTTT. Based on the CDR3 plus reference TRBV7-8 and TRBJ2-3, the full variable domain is GAGVSQSPRYKVAKRGQDVALRCDPISGHVSLFWYQQALGQGPEFLTYFQNEAQLDKSGLPSDRFFAERPEGSVSTLKIQRTQQEDSAVYLCASSPSSGDTQYFGPGTRLTVL.

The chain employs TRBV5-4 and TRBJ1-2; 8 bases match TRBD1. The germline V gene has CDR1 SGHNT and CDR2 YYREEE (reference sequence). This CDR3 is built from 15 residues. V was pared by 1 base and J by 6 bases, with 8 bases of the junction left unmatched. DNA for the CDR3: TGTGCCAGCAGCTTGTTGGGGACAGGAGAGAATGGCTACACCTTC. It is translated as CASSLLGTGENGYTF.

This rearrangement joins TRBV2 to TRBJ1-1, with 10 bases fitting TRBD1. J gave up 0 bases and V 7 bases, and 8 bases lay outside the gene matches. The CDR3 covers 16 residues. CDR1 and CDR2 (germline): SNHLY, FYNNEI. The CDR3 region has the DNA TGTGCCAGCACCAAGGACAGGGGGATCATGAACACTGAAGCTTTCTTT. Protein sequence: CASTKDRGIMNTEAFF. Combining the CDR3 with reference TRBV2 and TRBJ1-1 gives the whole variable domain EPEVTQTPSHQVTQMGQEVILRCVPISNHLYFYWYRQILGQKVEFLVSFYNNEISEKSEIFDDQFSVERPDGSNFTLKIRSTKLEDSAMYFCASTKDRGIMNTEAFFGQGTRLTVV.

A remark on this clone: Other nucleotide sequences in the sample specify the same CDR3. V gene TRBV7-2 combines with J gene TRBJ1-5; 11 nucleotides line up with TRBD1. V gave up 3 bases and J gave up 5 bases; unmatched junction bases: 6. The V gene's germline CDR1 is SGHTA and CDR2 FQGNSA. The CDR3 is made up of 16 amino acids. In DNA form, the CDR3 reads TGTGCCAGCAGCTTCACCCCGGGACAGGGGGATCAGCCCCAGCATTTT. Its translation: CASSFTPGQGDQPQHF.

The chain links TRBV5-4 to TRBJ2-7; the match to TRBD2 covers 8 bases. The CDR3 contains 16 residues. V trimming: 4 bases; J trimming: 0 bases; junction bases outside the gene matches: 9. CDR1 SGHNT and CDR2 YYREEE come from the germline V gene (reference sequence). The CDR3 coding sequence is TGTGCCAGCAGCGGGGGGGGTAGCGGGGACTCCTACGAGCAGTACTTC. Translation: CASSGGGSGDSYEQYF.

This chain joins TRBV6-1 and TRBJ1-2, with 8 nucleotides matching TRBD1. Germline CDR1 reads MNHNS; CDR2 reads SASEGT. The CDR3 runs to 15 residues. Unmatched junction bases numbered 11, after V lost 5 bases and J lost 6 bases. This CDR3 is CASSLYPRGLDGYTF. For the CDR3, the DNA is TGTGCCAGCAGTTTGTATCCCAGGGGGCTGGATGGCTACACCTTC.

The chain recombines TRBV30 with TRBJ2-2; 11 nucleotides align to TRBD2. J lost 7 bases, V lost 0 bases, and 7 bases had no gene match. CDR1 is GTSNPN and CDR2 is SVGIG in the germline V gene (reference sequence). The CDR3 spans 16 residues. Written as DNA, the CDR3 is TGTGCCTGGAGTGTAGTTAGCGGGAGGGCCGGCGGGGAGCTGTTTTTT. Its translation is CAWSVVSGRAGGELFF.

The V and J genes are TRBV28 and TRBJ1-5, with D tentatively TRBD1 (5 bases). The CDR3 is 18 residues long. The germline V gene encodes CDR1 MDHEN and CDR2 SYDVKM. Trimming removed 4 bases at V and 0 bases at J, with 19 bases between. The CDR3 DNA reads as TGTGCCAGCAGTTCCCCCCCGGGGGGACCTTATAGCAATCAGCCCCAGCATTTT. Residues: CASSSPPGGPYSNQPQHF.

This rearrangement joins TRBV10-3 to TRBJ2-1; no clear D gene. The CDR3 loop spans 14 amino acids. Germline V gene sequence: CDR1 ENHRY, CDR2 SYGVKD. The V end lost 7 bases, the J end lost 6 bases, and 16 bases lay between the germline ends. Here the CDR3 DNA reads TGTGCCATCAAGAGCCCTCTGGTCGGCAATGAGCAGTTCTTC. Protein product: CAIKSPLVGNEQFF.

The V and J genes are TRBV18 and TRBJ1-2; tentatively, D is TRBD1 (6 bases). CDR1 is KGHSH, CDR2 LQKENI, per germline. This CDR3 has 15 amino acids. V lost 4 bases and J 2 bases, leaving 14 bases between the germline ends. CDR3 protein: CASSQGGTVNYGYTF. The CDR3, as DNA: TGTGCCAGCTCACAAGGGGGTACAGTGAACTATGGCTACACCTTC.

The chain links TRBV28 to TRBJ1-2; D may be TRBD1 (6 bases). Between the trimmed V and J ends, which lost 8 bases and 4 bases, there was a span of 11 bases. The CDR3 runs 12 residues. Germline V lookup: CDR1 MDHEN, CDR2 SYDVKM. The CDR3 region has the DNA TGTGCCAGCCACTTAGGGGGCTATGGCTACACCTTC. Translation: CASHLGGYGYTF.

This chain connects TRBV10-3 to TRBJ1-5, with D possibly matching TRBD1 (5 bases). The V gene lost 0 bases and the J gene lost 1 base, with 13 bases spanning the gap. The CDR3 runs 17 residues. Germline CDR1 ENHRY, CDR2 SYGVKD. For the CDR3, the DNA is TGTGCCATCAGTGAGTCGGCAGGGCTAGGAAGCAATCAGCCCCAGCATTTT. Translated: CAISESAGLGSNQPQHF.

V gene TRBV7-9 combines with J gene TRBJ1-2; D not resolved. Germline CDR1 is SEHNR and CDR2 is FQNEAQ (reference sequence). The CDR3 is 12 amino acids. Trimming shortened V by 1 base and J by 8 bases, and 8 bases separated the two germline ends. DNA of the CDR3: TGTGCCAGCAGCTTAGATTCGGGGGGCTACACCTTC. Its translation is CASSLDSGGYTF.

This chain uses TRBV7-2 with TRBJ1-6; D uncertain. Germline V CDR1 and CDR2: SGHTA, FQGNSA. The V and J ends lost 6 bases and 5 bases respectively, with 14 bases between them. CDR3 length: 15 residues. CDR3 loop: CASRYHAANNSPLHF. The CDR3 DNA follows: TGTGCCAGCAGATATCATGCGGCGAATAATTCACCCCTCCACTTT.

The CDR3 nucleotides are TGTGCCAGCAGAGGGGTCCACGAGCAGTACTTC. As protein: CASRGVHEQYF. The chain combines TRBV2 with TRBJ2-7, with D possibly TRBD1 on 5 matching bases. The CDR3 has 11 residues. Trimming cost V 6 bases and J 5 bases, with 8 bases left between them. The germline gives CDR1 SNHLY, CDR2 FYNNEI.

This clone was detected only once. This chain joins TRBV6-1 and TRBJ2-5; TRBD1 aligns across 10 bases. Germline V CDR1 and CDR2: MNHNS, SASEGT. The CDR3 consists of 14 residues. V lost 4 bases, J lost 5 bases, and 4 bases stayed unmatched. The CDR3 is CASSGGQGRETQYF. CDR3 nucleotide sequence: TGTGCCAGCAGTGGGGGACAGGGGCGGGAGACCCAGTACTTC.

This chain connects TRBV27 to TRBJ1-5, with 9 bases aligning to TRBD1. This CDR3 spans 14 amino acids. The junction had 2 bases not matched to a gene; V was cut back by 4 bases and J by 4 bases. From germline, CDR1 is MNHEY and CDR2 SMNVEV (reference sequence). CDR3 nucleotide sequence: TGTGCCAGCAGTTGGGGGACAGGGAATCAGCCCCAGCATTTT. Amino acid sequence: CASSWGTGNQPQHF.

The CDR3 bases are TGTGCCAGCAGTTCCGACAGGGTGCACACTGAAGCTTTCTTT. As protein: CASSSDRVHTEAFF. The genes are TRBV7-8 and TRBJ1-1, with TRBD1 matching over 7 bases. Germline V CDR1 and CDR2: SGHVS, FQNEAQ. The CDR3 is made up of 14 amino acids. The ends lost 6 bases at V and 3 bases at J; junction bases unmatched: 7.

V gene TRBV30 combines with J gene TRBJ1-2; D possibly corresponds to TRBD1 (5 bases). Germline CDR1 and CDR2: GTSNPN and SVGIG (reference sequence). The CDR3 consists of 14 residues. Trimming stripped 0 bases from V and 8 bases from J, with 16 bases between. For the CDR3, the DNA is TGTGCCTGGAGTGTCGGGACTCCGGAGAGGGGCTACACCTTC. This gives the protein CAWSVGTPERGYTF.

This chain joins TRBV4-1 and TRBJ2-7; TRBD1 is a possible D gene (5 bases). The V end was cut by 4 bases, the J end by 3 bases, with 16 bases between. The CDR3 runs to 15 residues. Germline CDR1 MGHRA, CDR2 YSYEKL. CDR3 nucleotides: TGCGCCAGCAGCCCCTCACCCGACAGTCGCTACGAGCAGTACTTC. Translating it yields CASSPSPDSRYEQYF.

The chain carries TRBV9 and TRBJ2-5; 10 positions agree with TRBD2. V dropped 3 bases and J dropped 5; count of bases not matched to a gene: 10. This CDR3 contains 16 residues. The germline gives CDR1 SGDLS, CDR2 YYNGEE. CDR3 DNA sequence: TGTGCCAGCAGCGCCAGCGGGGGGGCGGTTAGCGAGACCCAGTACTTC. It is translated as CASSASGGAVSETQYF.

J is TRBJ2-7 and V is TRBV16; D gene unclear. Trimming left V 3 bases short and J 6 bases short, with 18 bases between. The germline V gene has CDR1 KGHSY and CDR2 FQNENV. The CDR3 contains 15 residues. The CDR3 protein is CASSQSAGPPGEQYF. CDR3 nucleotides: TGTGCCAGCAGCCAGTCCGCTGGCCCTCCTGGCGAGCAGTACTTC. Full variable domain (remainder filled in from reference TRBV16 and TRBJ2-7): GEEVAQTPKHLVRGEGQKAKLYCAPIKGHSYVFWYQQVLKNEFKFLISFQNENVFDETGMPKERFSAKCLPNSPCSLEIQATKLEDSAVYFCASSQSAGPPGEQYFGPGTRLTVT.

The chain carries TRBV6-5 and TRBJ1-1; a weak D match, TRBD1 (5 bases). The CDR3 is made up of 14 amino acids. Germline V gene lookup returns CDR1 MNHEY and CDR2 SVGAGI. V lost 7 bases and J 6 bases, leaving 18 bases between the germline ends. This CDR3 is CASIRSRGAAEAFF. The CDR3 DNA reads TGTGCCAGCATCCGGTCCCGCGGGGCCGCTGAAGCTTTCTTT.

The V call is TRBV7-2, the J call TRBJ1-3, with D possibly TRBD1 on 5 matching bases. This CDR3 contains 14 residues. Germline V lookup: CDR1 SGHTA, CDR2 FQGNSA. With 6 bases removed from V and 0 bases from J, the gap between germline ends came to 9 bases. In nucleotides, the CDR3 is TGTGCCAGCAGGCAGGGCTACTCTGGAAACACCATATATTTT. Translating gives CASRQGYSGNTIYF.

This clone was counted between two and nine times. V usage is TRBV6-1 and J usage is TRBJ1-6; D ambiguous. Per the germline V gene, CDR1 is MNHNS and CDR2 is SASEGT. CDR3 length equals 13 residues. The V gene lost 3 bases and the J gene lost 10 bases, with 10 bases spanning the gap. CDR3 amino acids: CASSDSWFSPLHF. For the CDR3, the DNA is TGTGCCAGCAGTGATAGTTGGTTCTCACCCCTCCACTTT.

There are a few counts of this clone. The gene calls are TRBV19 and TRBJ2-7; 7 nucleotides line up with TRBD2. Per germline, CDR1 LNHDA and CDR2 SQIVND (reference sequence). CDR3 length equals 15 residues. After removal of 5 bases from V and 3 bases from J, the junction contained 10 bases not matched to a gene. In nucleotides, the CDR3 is TGTGCCAGTAGTCAACGACTAGCAAGGGACTACGAGCAGTACTTC. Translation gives CASSQRLARDYEQYF.

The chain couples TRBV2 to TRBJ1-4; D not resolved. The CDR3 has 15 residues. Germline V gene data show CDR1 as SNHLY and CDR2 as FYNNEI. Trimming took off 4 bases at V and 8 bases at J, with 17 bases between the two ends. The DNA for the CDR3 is TGTGCCAGCAGTGCCCAGACGGGAAGAAGCGAAAAACTGTTTTTT. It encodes CASSAQTGRSEKLFF.